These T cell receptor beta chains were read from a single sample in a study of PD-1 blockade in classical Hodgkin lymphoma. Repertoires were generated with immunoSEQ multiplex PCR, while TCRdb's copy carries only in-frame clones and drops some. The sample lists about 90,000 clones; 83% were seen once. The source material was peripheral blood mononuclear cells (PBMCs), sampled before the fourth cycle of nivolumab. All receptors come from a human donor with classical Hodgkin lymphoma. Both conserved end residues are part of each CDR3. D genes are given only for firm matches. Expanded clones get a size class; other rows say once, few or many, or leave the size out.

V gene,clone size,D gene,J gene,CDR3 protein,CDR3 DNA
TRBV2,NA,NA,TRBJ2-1,CASSQPTSIAEQFF,TGTGCCAGCAGTCAACCTACTAGCATCGCCGAGCAGTTCTTC
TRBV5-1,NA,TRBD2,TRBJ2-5,CASSLEGGRVGETQYF,TGCGCCAGCAGTCTCGAAGGCGGGAGAGTAGGGGAGACCCAGTACTTC
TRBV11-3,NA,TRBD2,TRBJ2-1,CASSPGGWGNNEQFF,TGTGCCAGCAGCCCGGGAGGATGGGGGAACAATGAGCAGTTCTTC
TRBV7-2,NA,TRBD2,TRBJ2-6,CASSFGLARSSGANVLTF,TGTGCCAGCAGCTTTGGACTAGCGCGAAGCTCTGGGGCCAACGTCCTGACTTTC
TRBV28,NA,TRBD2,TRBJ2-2,CASSIPGLATGELFF,TGTGCCAGCAGCATACCTGGACTAGCCACCGGGGAGCTGTTTTTT
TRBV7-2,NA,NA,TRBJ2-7,CASSFRGSSYEQYF,TGTGCCAGCAGCTTTCGAGGTAGCAGCTACGAGCAGTACTTC
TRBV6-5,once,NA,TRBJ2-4,CASSPPGLPNIQYF,TGTGCCAGCAGTCCCCCGGGATTACCAAACATTCAGTACTTC
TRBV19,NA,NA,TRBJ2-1,CASSTFSEGTYNEQFF,TGTGCCAGTAGTACATTCTCGGAGGGAACCTACAATGAGCAGTTCTTC
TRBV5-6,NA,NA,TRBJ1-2,CASSLGSAPGPSGGYTF,TGTGCCAGCAGCTTGGGGTCTGCTCCAGGGCCATCGGGCGGCTACACCTTC
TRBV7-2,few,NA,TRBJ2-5,CASKWRNQETQYF,TGTGCCAGCAAGTGGAGGAACCAAGAGACCCAGTACTTC
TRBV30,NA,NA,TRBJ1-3,CAAEPNYGNTIYF,TGTGCCGCCGAACCGAATTACGGTAACACCATATATTTT
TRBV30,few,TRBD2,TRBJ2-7,CAWRPLAGYYEQYF,TGTGCCTGGCGGCCTCTAGCGGGATACTACGAGCAGTACTTC